The sequence of this T cell receptor beta chain was determined in a study of blood T cell repertoires in COVID-19. Study-wide context: The United States, Italy and Spain supplied acute and convalescent COVID-19 samples. The cDNA or gDNA used as material had been derived from T cells, B-cell-depleted T cells, or PBMCs.

It was during active infection that Seattle patients were enrolled and then longitudinally followed. The CDR3 consists of 13 residues. V was pared by 3 bases and J by 3 bases, with 6 bases between. Germline V gives CDR1 SGDLS, CDR2 YYNGEE. The authors' processing: Nucleated cell number was recorded as an estimate derived from reference gene primer amplification. This table comes from immunoSEQ multiplex PCR, and its TCRdb copy is limited to in-frame clones, with some not included. V, J and clone size are taken as reported in that table, and D and trimming were inferred from the DNA itself. The table lists a few hundred thousand clones, about 90% of them singletons.

The sequence derives from a man younger than 35 with COVID-19, enrolled during active disease. The sequenced material came from peripheral blood. The chain couples TRBV9 to TRBJ1-4; the D gene is possibly TRBD1 (5 bases). CDR3 sequence (DNA): TGTGCCAGCAGCGCGGGGGCTAATGAAAAACTGTTTTTT. It yields the protein CASSAGANEKLFF.